The rows below give T cell receptor beta chains drawn from one sample of a study of T-cell reconstitution after alpha-beta-depleted transplantation in children. A single record per CDR3 protein comes from TCRdb applying MiXCR to the PCR reads. Of around 240,000 distinct CDR3 sequences detected, approximately 9.9% appear once; the ten largest clones hold about 4.9%. The sequencing here drew on PBMCs from the stem cell graft donor, taken from the stem cell graft. Receptors were obtained from a human donor who donated a stem cell graft to a child with SCID. The CDR3 runs from the conserved cysteine through the conserved F or W. The order of the fields is D gene, clone size, J gene, CDR3 length, V gene, CDR3 protein, CDR3 DNA. A D gene is named only where the DNA matches it firmly. Size is omitted from some rows. Given values are once, few, many or a class for expanded clones.

>TRBD2|few|TRBJ2-7|16|TRBV20-1
CSAPGTSGGETYEQYF
TGCAGTGCTCCCGGGACTAGCGGGGGGGAAACCTACGAGCAGTACTTC
>.|many|TRBJ2-7|15|TRBV20-1
CSARDGGRPSYEQYF
TGCAGTGCTAGAGATGGGGGCAGACCCTCCTACGAGCAGTACTTC
>TRBD1|many|TRBJ1-1|14|TRBV20-1
CSARDYRGDTEAFF
TGCAGTGCTAGAGATTACAGGGGTGACACTGAAGCTTTCTTT
>.|many|TRBJ1-1|15|TRBV5-1
CASSPHQVLNTEAFF
TGCGCCAGCAGCCCCCATCAGGTCTTGAACACTGAAGCTTTCTTT
>.|many|TRBJ2-5|15|TRBV5-8
CASSLGLVNQETQYF
TGTGCCAGCAGCCTGGGTTTGGTGAACCAAGAGACCCAGTACTTC
>.|many|TRBJ1-1|14|TRBV7-9
CASSLSGGSTEAFF
TGTGCCAGCAGCTTGAGTGGAGGGAGCACTGAAGCTTTCTTT
>.|.|TRBJ1-1|15|TRBV5-1
CASSHSGEPGPEAFF
TGCGCCAGCAGCCACTCCGGCGAACCGGGGCCTGAAGCTTTCTTT
>TRBD1|many|TRBJ2-2|15|TRBV12-3/TRBV12-4
CASRKGQGGTGELFF
TGTGCCAGCAGGAAGGGACAGGGAGGGACCGGGGAGCTGTTTTTT
>TRBD1|.|TRBJ1-2|15|TRBV18
CASSPPGQSDYGYTF
TGTGCCAGCTCACCACCGGGACAGTCGGACTATGGCTACACCTTC
>TRBD1|many|TRBJ2-5|13|TRBV12-3/TRBV12-4
CASTMTGEETQYF
TGTGCCAGCACTATGACAGGGGAAGAGACCCAGTACTTC
>TRBD2|many|TRBJ2-7|18|TRBV6-1
CASSPLTSGGSRAYEQYF
TGTGCCAGCAGTCCCCTGACTAGCGGGGGCTCAAGGGCTTACGAGCAGTACTTC
>TRBD1|many|TRBJ2-7|15|TRBV7-8
CASSKSTGGIYEQYF
TGTGCCAGCAGCAAGTCGACAGGGGGAATCTACGAGCAGTACTTC
>TRBD1|many|TRBJ2-7|13|TRBV29-1
CSVESAVDRAVYF
TGCAGCGTTGAATCGGCGGTTGACAGGGCGGTGTACTTC
>TRBD1|many|TRBJ2-3|19|TRBV5-1
CASSLVRDSNPFSTDTQYF
TGCGCCAGCAGCTTGGTCCGGGACAGTAATCCATTCAGCACAGATACGCAGTATTTT
>.|many|TRBJ2-2|19|TRBV7-8
CASVGGGSMRTETTGELFF
TGTGCCAGCGTGGGGGGTGGTAGCATGCGGACGGAGACTACCGGGGAGCTGTTTTTT
>.|many|TRBJ1-1|11|TRBV7-9
CASSNEVEAFF
TGTGCCAGCAGCAATGAGGTTGAAGCTTTCTTT
>TRBD1|many|TRBJ1-2|11|TRBV6-2/TRBV6-3
CASSRGIGYTF
TGTGCCAGCAGCAGGGGGATTGGCTACACCTTC
>.|.|TRBJ2-1|11|TRBV20-1
CSAPRGASQFF
TGCAGTGCTCCCCGGGGAGCCTCGCAGTTCTTC
>.|.|TRBJ2-7|14|TRBV19
CASRAQGTLDEQYF
TGTGCCAGTAGGGCGCAGGGAACGTTGGACGAGCAGTACTTC
>.|many|TRBJ1-1|13|TRBV20-1
CSASTPSNTEAFF
TGCAGTGCTTCCACACCGTCGAACACTGAAGCTTTCTTT
>.|few|TRBJ2-7|15|TRBV19
CASSIGGGSSYEQYF
TGTGCCAGTAGTATAGGTGGCGGATCCTCCTACGAGCAGTACTTC